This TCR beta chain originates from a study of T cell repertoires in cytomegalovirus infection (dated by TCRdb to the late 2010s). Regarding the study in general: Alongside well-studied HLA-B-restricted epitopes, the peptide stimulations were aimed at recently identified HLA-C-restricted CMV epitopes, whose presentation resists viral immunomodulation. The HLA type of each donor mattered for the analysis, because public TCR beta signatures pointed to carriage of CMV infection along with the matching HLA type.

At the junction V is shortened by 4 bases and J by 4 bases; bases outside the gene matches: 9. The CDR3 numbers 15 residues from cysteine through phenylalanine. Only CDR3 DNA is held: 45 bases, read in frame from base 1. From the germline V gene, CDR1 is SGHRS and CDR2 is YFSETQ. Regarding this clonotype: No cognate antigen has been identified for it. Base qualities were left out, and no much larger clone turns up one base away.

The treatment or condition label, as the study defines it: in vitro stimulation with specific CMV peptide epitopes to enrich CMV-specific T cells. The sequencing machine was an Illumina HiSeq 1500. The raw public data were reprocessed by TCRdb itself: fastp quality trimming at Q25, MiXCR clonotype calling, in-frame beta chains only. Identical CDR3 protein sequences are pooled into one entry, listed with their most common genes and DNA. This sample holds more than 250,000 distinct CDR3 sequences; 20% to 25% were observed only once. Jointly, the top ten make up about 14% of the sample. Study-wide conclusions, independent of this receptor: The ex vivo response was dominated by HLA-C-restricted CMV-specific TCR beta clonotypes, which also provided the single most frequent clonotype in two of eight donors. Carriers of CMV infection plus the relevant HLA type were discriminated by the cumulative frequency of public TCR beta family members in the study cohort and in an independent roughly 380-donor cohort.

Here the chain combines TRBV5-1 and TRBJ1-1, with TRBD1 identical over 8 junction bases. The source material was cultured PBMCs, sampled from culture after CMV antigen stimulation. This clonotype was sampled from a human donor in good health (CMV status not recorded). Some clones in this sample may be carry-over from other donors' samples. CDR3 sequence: CASSDKDRVATEAFF. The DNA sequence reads TGCGCCAGCAGCGATAAGGACAGGGTGGCCACTGAAGCTTTCTTT. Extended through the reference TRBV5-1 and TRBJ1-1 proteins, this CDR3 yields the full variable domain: KAGVTQTPRYLIKTRGQQVTLSCSPISGHRSVSWYQQTPGQGLQFLFEYFSETQRNKGNFPGRFSGRQFSNSRSEMNVSTLELGDSALYLCASSDKDRVATEAFFGQGTRLTVV.